This paragraph covers one T cell receptor beta chain sequence. The antigen remains unidentified. Profiled with immunoSEQ multiplex PCR; TCRdb holds only in-frame clones, not every one. Seen here are tens of thousands of clones, approximately 89% observed once, and the top ten hold roughly 1%. The record originates from a study of OX40 agonist ivuxolimab in advanced cancers. About the study: It was ivuxolimab, an agonistic anti-OX40 (CD134) antibody, that patients were treated with. Study-wide results and caveats: At 0.1 to 3.0 mg/kg, clonal expansion of CD4+ and CD8+ blood T cells had occurred by week 6.

The CDR3 spans 13 residues. J lost 4 bases, V lost 3 bases, and 2 bases had no gene match. The germline gives CDR1 MNHEY, CDR2 SMNVEV (reference sequence). The material sequenced was CD4+ or CD8+ T cells sorted from blood, taken in a trial of the OX40 agonist ivuxolimab. The chain uses TRBV27 and TRBJ2-5; TRBD2 matches 7 bases. The sequence came from an adult with an advanced solid tumor such as melanoma, head and neck, liver or kidney cancer. The CDR3 region has the DNA TGTGCCAGCAGTTTTGCGGGGGTAGAGACCCAGTACTTC. Its translation is CASSFAGVETQYF.